This T cell receptor (beta chain) is drawn from a study of CD8+ T cells in alopecia areata. This clone was seen just once. It was cDNA, reverse transcribed from extracted RNA, that served as the sequencing template. The table came from immunoSEQ multiplex PCR; TCRdb's copy has only in-frame clones and leaves some out. The sample has 150,000 to 200,000 clones; roughly 66% are singletons. This specimen consisted of CD8+ T cells sorted from blood, obtained at week 0. The origin of this receptor is a human donor with alopecia areata.

The CDR3 loop reads CASSEMRGGEKLFF. The CDR3 nucleotides are TGTGCCAGCAGTGAAATGCGAGGAGGGGAAAAACTGTTTTTT. This chain uses TRBV6-1 with TRBJ1-4, with no clear D. CDR1 MNHNS and CDR2 SASEGT come from the germline V gene. Deletions cut 2 bases from V and 8 bases from J, with 12 bases between. CDR3 size: 14 residues.